The 8 T cell receptor beta chains below all came from one sample that was sequenced in a study of cytomegalovirus exposure and HLA in healthy donors. TCRdb's copy holds only in-frame clones and misses some; the assay was immunoSEQ multiplex PCR. The data show 100,000 to 150,000 clones, 94% seen once. The specimen was PBMCs. The receptors here all came from a young woman in good health and CMV-seronegative.

V is TRBV7-9 and J is TRBJ1-5; TRBD1 matches 7 bases. Losses at the gene ends were 5 bases for V and 3 bases for J; bases not matched to a gene: 7. The CDR3 has 15 amino acids. From germline, CDR1 is SEHNR and CDR2 FQNEAQ (reference sequence). The CDR3 loop reads CASSRSGTANQPQHF. CDR3 nucleotide sequence: TGTGCCAGCAGCCGATCCGGGACAGCCAATCAGCCCCAGCATTTT.

The rearrangement joins TRBV7-8 to TRBJ2-7, with 8 positions matching TRBD1. The germline CDR1 and CDR2 sequences are SGHVS and FQNEAQ. Trimming cost V 0 bases and J 4 bases; bases outside gene matches: 11. The length of the CDR3 is 17 residues. The CDR3 DNA sequence: TGTGCCAGCAGCTTAGCAGAAAGAGGACAGGGCCTGTACGAGCAGTACTTC. Translation gives CASSLAERGQGLYEQYF.

The chain is built from TRBV27 and TRBJ2-4; 13 bases are a match to TRBD2. Losses at the gene ends were 3 bases for V and 6 bases for J; bases not matched to a gene: 2. The CDR3 is 15 amino acids. Germline V CDR1 and CDR2: MNHEY, SMNVEV (reference sequence). DNA for the CDR3: TGTGCCAGCAGTTTCCGGACTAGCGGGGGAAACATTCAGTACTTC. It specifies CASSFRTSGGNIQYF.

The chain links TRBV18 to TRBJ2-5, with 8 bases matching TRBD2. The CDR3 is made up of 13 amino acids. CDR1 and CDR2 (germline): KGHSH, LQKENI. V gave up 6 bases and J gave up 3 bases; unmatched junction bases: 3. The CDR3 DNA reads as TGTGCCAGCTCCCAACTAGCGGAAGAGACCCAGTACTTC. It codes for CASSQLAEETQYF. Combining the CDR3 with reference TRBV18 and TRBJ2-5 gives the whole variable domain NAGVMQNPRHLVRRRGQEARLRCSPMKGHSHVYWYRQLPEEGLKFMVYLQKENIIDESGMPKERFSAEFPKEGPSILRIQQVVRGDSAAYFCASSQLAEETQYFGPGTRLLVL.

This rearrangement joins TRBV6-1 to TRBJ1-3; D remains ambiguous. The CDR3 spans 17 residues. The germline V gene encodes CDR1 MNHNS and CDR2 SASEGT. V lost 0 bases and J lost 0, with 12 bases in between. CDR3 in DNA: TGTGCCAGCAGTGAAGCGCGGCGGATTCTCTCTGGAAACACCATATATTTT. Protein sequence: CASSEARRILSGNTIYF.

The CDR3 DNA is TGTGCCAGCAGTAGGACAGACACTGAAGCTTTCTTT. This gives the protein CASSRTDTEAFF. This chain connects TRBV6-6 to TRBJ1-1, with D perhaps TRBD1 (6 bases). Germline CDR1 MNHNY, CDR2 SVGAGI (reference sequence). This CDR3 comprises 12 residues. Deletions cut 5 bases from V and 3 bases from J, with 7 bases between.

This sequence joins TRBV30 and TRBJ2-5; no clear D. Germline V CDR1 and CDR2: GTSNPN, SVGIG (reference sequence). V dropped 1 base and J dropped 9 bases, with 9 bases sitting between them. The CDR3 runs to 11 residues. The CDR3 sequence: CAWSGEVSQYF. CDR3 sequence (DNA): TGTGCCTGGAGTGGAGAAGTGTCCCAGTACTTC.

The chain recombines TRBV6-5 with TRBJ1-1, with D possibly being TRBD1 (6 bases). CDR1 is MNHEY, CDR2 SVGAGI, per germline. V lost 2 bases, J lost 1 base, and 11 bases lay in between. The CDR3 has 15 amino acids. CDR3 protein: CASSYPGGENTEAFF. The CDR3 DNA follows: TGTGCCAGCAGTTACCCGGGGGGCGAGAACACTGAAGCTTTCTTT.